Listed below are T cell receptor beta chains from one sample, sequenced in a study of shared clonotypes between healthy human individuals. Only in-frame clones appear in the TCRdb table, and some are missing; sequencing was by immunoSEQ multiplex PCR. The table lists 2 million to 2.5 million clones, over 85% of them singletons, with 0.39% in the top ten. The source material was naive CD4+ T cells from PBMCs. The receptors were gathered from a man between 18 and 29 years old in good health. Some clones in this sample may be carry-over from other donors' samples. Each CDR3 is given with its conserved first and last residue. The D gene is left open where the match is weak. Clone sizes are given selectively: once, few, many, or a class where the clone is expanded.

v_gene: TRBV2; d_gene: .; abundance: once; j_gene: TRBJ2-1; CDR3aa: CASSVLTGDEQFF; CDR3nt: TGTGCCAGCAGTGTACTGACAGGTGATGAGCAGTTCTTC
v_gene: TRBV7-8; d_gene: TRBD1; abundance: .; j_gene: TRBJ2-1; CDR3aa: CASSPDRGRNNEQFF; CDR3nt: TGTGCCAGCAGCCCGGACAGGGGGCGCAACAATGAGCAGTTCTTC
v_gene: TRBV20-1; d_gene: .; abundance: .; j_gene: TRBJ2-7; CDR3aa: CSAPVGGVEYF; CDR3nt: TGCAGTGCCCCGGTGGGCGGAGTGGAGTACTTC
v_gene: TRBV19; d_gene: .; abundance: .; j_gene: TRBJ1-2; CDR3aa: CASSERGSYGYTF; CDR3nt: TGTGCCAGTAGTGAACGGGGGAGCTATGGCTACACCTTC
v_gene: TRBV6-6; d_gene: .; abundance: once; j_gene: TRBJ2-7; CDR3aa: CASSYSYKGHPGDF; CDR3nt: TGTGCCAGCAGTTACTCCTATAAGGGCCACCCTGGAGACTTC
v_gene: TRBV7-3; d_gene: .; abundance: .; j_gene: TRBJ1-1; CDR3aa: CASSLTGDTEAFF; CDR3nt: TGTGCCAGCAGCTTAACGGGGGACACTGAAGCTTTCTTT
v_gene: TRBV7-2; d_gene: TRBD2; abundance: .; j_gene: TRBJ2-3; CDR3aa: CASSPSVLTSALTDTQYF; CDR3nt: TGTGCCAGCAGCCCCAGCGTCCTGACTAGCGCCCTTACAGATACGCAGTATTTT
v_gene: TRBV11-2; d_gene: TRBD2; abundance: .; j_gene: TRBJ2-7; CDR3aa: CASSSTSGGSYEQYF; CDR3nt: TGTGCCAGCAGCTCGACTAGCGGGGGGTCCTACGAGCAGTACTTC
v_gene: TRBV29-1; d_gene: TRBD2; abundance: .; j_gene: TRBJ2-2; CDR3aa: CSATGTSRTGELFF; CDR3nt: TGCAGCGCAACCGGGACTAGTCGGACCGGGGAGCTGTTTTTT
v_gene: TRBV2; d_gene: .; abundance: .; j_gene: TRBJ1-1; CDR3aa: CASKIGGRGAFF; CDR3nt: TGTGCCAGCAAAATCGGGGGAAGGGGGGCTTTCTTT
v_gene: TRBV5-6; d_gene: .; abundance: once; j_gene: TRBJ2-7; CDR3aa: CASSRRGMDEQYF; CDR3nt: TGTGCCAGCAGCAGGAGAGGGATGGACGAGCAGTACTTC
v_gene: TRBV27; d_gene: .; abundance: .; j_gene: TRBJ2-7; CDR3aa: CASSQGRGPQYF; CDR3nt: TGTGCCAGCAGCCAAGGGAGGGGGCCCCAGTACTTC
v_gene: TRBV5-1; d_gene: .; abundance: .; j_gene: TRBJ2-7; CDR3aa: CASSTATEQYF; CDR3nt: TGCGCCAGCAGCACCGCTACCGAGCAGTACTTC
v_gene: TRBV14; d_gene: .; abundance: .; j_gene: TRBJ2-5; CDR3aa: CASSQTGGETQYF; CDR3nt: TGTGCCAGCAGCCAGACAGGAGGAGAGACCCAGTACTTC
v_gene: TRBV5-4; d_gene: .; abundance: .; j_gene: TRBJ2-5; CDR3aa: CASSLGGGAETQYF; CDR3nt: TGTGCCAGCAGCTTGGGGGGGGGCGCGGAGACCCAGTACTTC
v_gene: TRBV6-5; d_gene: .; abundance: .; j_gene: TRBJ2-3; CDR3aa: CASSTGTTRTDTQYF; CDR3nt: TGTGCCAGCAGCACGGGAACCACACGGACAGATACGCAGTATTTT
v_gene: TRBV7-3; d_gene: TRBD2; abundance: .; j_gene: TRBJ2-5; CDR3aa: CASSLGTSGSQETQYF; CDR3nt: TGTGCCAGCAGCTTAGGGACTAGCGGGTCCCAAGAGACCCAGTACTTC
v_gene: TRBV7-9; d_gene: .; abundance: once; j_gene: TRBJ1-2; CDR3aa: CASSPGGAIDYTF; CDR3nt: TGTGCCAGCAGCCCCGGGGGGGCGATTGACTACACCTTC
v_gene: TRBV6-5; d_gene: TRBD1; abundance: .; j_gene: TRBJ1-1; CDR3aa: CASCQGDRRHTEAFF; CDR3nt: TGTGCCAGCTGCCAAGGGGACAGAAGGCACACTGAAGCTTTCTTT
v_gene: TRBV30; d_gene: .; abundance: .; j_gene: TRBJ1-5; CDR3aa: CAWSQGLSNQPQHF; CDR3nt: TGTGCCTGGAGTCAGGGACTTAGCAATCAGCCCCAGCATTTT
v_gene: TRBV6-1; d_gene: .; abundance: once; j_gene: TRBJ1-3; CDR3aa: CASSEGSKNTIYF; CDR3nt: TGTGCCAGCAGTGAAGGTTCCAAGAACACCATATATTTT
v_gene: TRBV5-1; d_gene: TRBD2; abundance: .; j_gene: TRBJ2-1; CDR3aa: CASSLPAGGYNEQFF; CDR3nt: TGCGCCAGCAGCTTACCAGCGGGAGGGTACAATGAGCAGTTCTTC
v_gene: TRBV4-1; d_gene: .; abundance: .; j_gene: TRBJ1-2; CDR3aa: CASSQDGRGGGGYTF; CDR3nt: TGCGCCAGCAGCCAAGATGGCCGCGGAGGAGGTGGCTACACCTTC
v_gene: TRBV28; d_gene: .; abundance: few; j_gene: TRBJ1-2; CDR3aa: CASSSPSPTGGLGYTF; CDR3nt: TGTGCCAGCAGTTCCCCCTCTCCTACGGGGGGCCTTGGCTACACCTTC
v_gene: TRBV7-9; d_gene: .; abundance: once; j_gene: TRBJ1-1; CDR3aa: CASSLLPGGPEAFF; CDR3nt: TGTGCCAGCAGCTTATTGCCAGGCGGCCCTGAAGCTTTCTTT
v_gene: TRBV29-1; d_gene: .; abundance: .; j_gene: TRBJ1-1; CDR3aa: CSVARTDQAFF; CDR3nt: TGCAGCGTTGCCCGGACTGACCAAGCTTTCTTT
v_gene: TRBV4-3; d_gene: .; abundance: once; j_gene: TRBJ1-1; CDR3aa: CASSPGLRGLAEAFF; CDR3nt: TGCGCCAGCAGCCCGGGCCTCCGGGGGCTCGCTGAAGCTTTCTTT
v_gene: TRBV4-1; d_gene: .; abundance: once; j_gene: TRBJ1-2; CDR3aa: CASSHADLRGGYGYTF; CDR3nt: TGCGCCAGCAGCCACGCAGACTTGCGCGGAGGGTATGGCTACACCTTC